The 25 T cell receptor beta chains listed next were all sequenced from one sample in a study of cytomegalovirus exposure and HLA in healthy donors. Some clones are missing from TCRdb's copy, which holds only in-frame ones; the method was immunoSEQ multiplex PCR. The data hold approximately 160,000 clones, with 86% observed a single time. Sequences were obtained from PBMCs. The receptors shown here come from a woman aged 25 to 39 in good health and CMV-seronegative.

This rearrangement joins TRBV30 to TRBJ2-2, with unresolved D. Trimming took off 1 base at V and 8 bases at J, with 11 bases between the two ends. The CDR3 runs to 13 residues. Per germline, CDR1 GTSNPN and CDR2 SVGIG (reference sequence). CDR3 sequence: CAWSDLARGELFF. CDR3 DNA sequence: TGTGCCTGGAGTGACCTCGCGCGGGGGGAGCTGTTTTTT.

V and J are TRBV4-3 and TRBJ1-3; D unclear. Germline V gene sequence: CDR1 LGHNA, CDR2 YSLEER. This CDR3 has 15 residues. The V end was cut by 0 bases, the J end by 1 base, with 7 bases between. Here the CDR3 DNA reads TGCGCCAGCAGCCAAGATTCCGGGTCTGGAAACACCATATATTTT. This encodes CASSQDSGSGNTIYF.

The rearrangement joins TRBV28 to TRBJ1-1, with TRBD1 as a possible D gene (5 bases). V was shortened by 6 bases and J by 3 bases, with 14 bases between the two germline ends. The CDR3 loop spans 14 amino acids. Germline loops: CDR1 MDHEN, CDR2 SYDVKM. The CDR3 protein is CASSEPRQYTEAFF. The CDR3 DNA follows: TGTGCCAGCAGCGAACCGCGACAGTACACTGAAGCTTTCTTT.

This clone was observed many times. The J gene is TRBJ2-7, the V gene TRBV6-1; 8 nucleotides match TRBD1. CDR1 MNHNS and CDR2 SASEGT come from the germline V gene. The V segment lost 6 bases and the J segment 5 bases; nucleotides outside the gene matches: 6. The CDR3 totals 13 residues. The chain's CDR3 is CASSDRGAHEQYF. In DNA, the CDR3 is TGTGCCAGCAGCGACAGGGGTGCCCACGAGCAGTACTTC.

A word on this clone: In the same sample, other DNA sequences code for this CDR3. The chain recombines TRBV5-1 with TRBJ1-5; a weak D match, TRBD1 (5 bases). The CDR3 consists of 13 residues. Trimming took off 2 bases at V and 4 bases at J, with 7 bases between the two ends. Germline CDR1 reads SGHRS; CDR2 reads YFSETQ. Written as DNA, the CDR3 is TGCGCCAGCAGCTTAAGGGGAAATCAGCCCCAGCATTTT. It encodes CASSLRGNQPQHF.

The chain combines TRBV5-4 with TRBJ2-3, with D unresolved. The germline gives CDR1 SGHNT, CDR2 YYREEE (reference sequence). The V gene lost 5 bases and the J gene lost 5 bases, with 12 bases spanning the gap. CDR3 length equals 13 residues. CDR3 nucleotides: TGTGCCAGCAGGACAAAGGGTTTAGATACGCAGTATTTT. It translates to CASRTKGLDTQYF.

The chain has TRBV6-6 and TRBJ1-1, with D maybe TRBD1 (5 bases). The CDR3 is 13 residues long. V dropped 4 bases and J dropped 5 bases, with 11 bases sitting between them. Germline lookup yields CDR1 MNHNY and CDR2 SVGAGI (reference sequence). Written as DNA, the CDR3 is TGTGCCAGCAGTTCCAGGGTTGAGACTGAAGCTTTCTTT. Amino acid sequence: CASSSRVETEAFF.

This clone was observed once. The chain carries TRBV7-2 and TRBJ2-7; weak D call: TRBD1 (6 bases). The CDR3 is 14 residues long. The V gene lost 5 bases and the J gene lost 0 bases, with 11 bases spanning the gap. The germline V gene encodes CDR1 SGHTA and CDR2 FQGNSA. The chain's CDR3 is CASSPRTVSYEQYF. The CDR3 coding sequence is TGTGCCAGCAGCCCGCGGACAGTCTCCTACGAGCAGTACTTC.

As DNA, the CDR3 is TGCAGTGCCACCTTAGAGACCCAGTACTTC. Residues: CSATLETQYF. The V gene is TRBV20-1, the J gene TRBJ2-5; D not resolved. V was cut by 6 bases and J by 4 bases, with 6 bases left in between. This CDR3 is built from 10 residues. Germline V CDR1 and CDR2: DFQATT, SNEGSKA (reference sequence).

This clone is judged medium-sized. The DNA of the CDR3 is TGTGCCAGCAGCTCCACCGGTGGACAGGCCGGCTACACCTTC. Its protein product is CASSSTGGQAGYTF. V and J are TRBV9 and TRBJ1-2, with TRBD1 matching 7 bases. This CDR3 contains 14 residues. The ends lost 4 bases at V and 8 bases at J; junction bases unmatched: 11. Per the germline V gene, CDR1 is SGDLS and CDR2 is YYNGEE.

The chain joins TRBV7-2 to TRBJ1-2; 7 bases fit TRBD1. CDR3 length: 14 residues. CDR1 and CDR2 (germline): SGHTA, FQGNSA. Trimming took 4 bases from V and 4 from J; bases not matched to a gene: 6. Written as DNA, the CDR3 is TGTGCCAGCAGCTCGAGACAGGGCCTCTATGGCTACACCTTC. Amino acids: CASSSRQGLYGYTF.

The V and J genes are TRBV7-2 and TRBJ2-7; tentative D call: TRBD2 (6 bases). CDR1 SGHTA and CDR2 FQGNSA come from the germline V gene. Trimming pared 5 bases from V and 5 bases from J, leaving 16 bases between. The CDR3 runs 14 residues. Here the CDR3 DNA reads TGTGCCAGCAGCCCATCGGGGGACCGAGACGAGCAGTACTTC. Its protein product is CASSPSGDRDEQYF.

There are a few counts of this clone. This chain uses TRBV28 with TRBJ2-7; perhaps TRBD1 as D (8 bases). Germline V gene data show CDR1 as MDHEN and CDR2 as SYDVKM. V lost 4 bases and J 6 bases, leaving 13 bases between the germline ends. The CDR3 spans 13 residues. The CDR3 region is CASSSDREGEQYF. Here the CDR3 DNA reads TGTGCCAGCAGTTCGGACAGGGAGGGCGAGCAGTACTTC.

The gene calls are TRBV6-1 and TRBJ1-4, with D possibly TRBD1 on 6 matching bases. Trimming shortened V by 7 bases and J by 6 bases, and 18 bases separated the two germline ends. Germline V gene data show CDR1 as MNHNS and CDR2 as SASEGT. The CDR3 length is 15 residues. The CDR3 region has the DNA TGTGCCAGCACCTCTCCAGGGGCTTGGGATGAAAAACTGTTTTTT. This translates into CASTSPGAWDEKLFF.

The chain combines TRBV2 with TRBJ1-3, with D uncertain. CDR1 is SNHLY and CDR2 is FYNNEI in the germline V gene. This CDR3 spans 12 amino acids. Trimming took off 1 base at V and 8 bases at J, with 6 bases between the two ends. CDR3 protein: CASSEGTYTIYF. The CDR3 coding sequence is TGTGCCAGCAGTGAAGGTACTTACACCATATATTTT.

This clone occurred once. J is TRBJ1-4 and V is TRBV28; the D is unclear. This CDR3 comprises 13 residues. Between the trimmed V and J ends, which lost 2 bases and 8 bases, there was a span of 9 bases. From germline, CDR1 is MDHEN and CDR2 SYDVKM. CDR3 nucleotides: TGTGCCAGCAGTTTAGGAATGGAAGAAAAACTGTTTTTT. Translation: CASSLGMEEKLFF.

The chain combines TRBV13 with TRBJ2-5; 8 nucleotides line up with TRBD1. Trimming cost V 4 bases and J 0 bases; bases outside gene matches: 4. This CDR3 contains 15 residues. Germline CDR1 PRHDT, CDR2 FYEKMQ (reference sequence). The CDR3 loop is CASSWADRDQETQYF. For the CDR3, the DNA is TGTGCCAGCAGCTGGGCGGACAGGGACCAAGAGACCCAGTACTTC.

This clone has more than one count but fewer than ten. This rearrangement joins TRBV10-3 to TRBJ2-7; 8 positions match TRBD2. Germline CDR1 ENHRY, CDR2 SYGVKD. CDR3 length equals 15 residues. V gave up 0 bases and J gave up 5 bases; unmatched junction bases: 6. This CDR3 reads CAISESASGSDEQYF. The CDR3 DNA reads TGTGCCATCAGTGAGTCAGCTAGCGGGTCAGACGAGCAGTACTTC.

The rearrangement links TRBV7-9 to TRBJ1-4; 9 nucleotides align to TRBD1. Germline V CDR1 and CDR2: SEHNR, FQNEAQ (reference sequence). V lost 5 bases and J lost 5; bases outside the gene matches: 6. The CDR3 has 15 amino acids. CDR3 sequence reads: CASSMTGGPNEKLFF. The CDR3 coding sequence is TGTGCCAGCAGCATGACAGGGGGTCCGAATGAAAAACTGTTTTTT.

This clone has only a few counts. V is TRBV10-3 and J is TRBJ2-3; no reliable D call. The CDR3 has 14 residues. V lost 0 bases and J 6 bases, leaving 10 bases between the germline ends. Germline values: CDR1 ENHRY, CDR2 SYGVKD. The CDR3 nucleotides read TGTGCCATCAGTGAGTCGATGGGTGTGGATACGCAGTATTTT. Translating gives CAISESMGVDTQYF.

Of note for this clone: The junction shows a germline mismatch at one end, possibly a read error. The rearrangement joins TRBV7-7 to TRBJ2-3, with D unclear. Germline V gene sequence: CDR1 SSHAT, CDR2 FNYEAQ (reference sequence). This CDR3 contains 18 residues. The CDR3 DNA sequence: TGTGCTAGCAGCTTAAGGTTTTCGGGTTTACCTAGCACAGATACGCAGTATTTT. This encodes CASSLRFSGLPSTDTQYF.

The chain joins TRBV5-1 to TRBJ2-5, with 9 nucleotides matching TRBD1. V gave up 4 bases and J gave up 5 bases; unmatched junction bases: 6. Germline values: CDR1 SGHRS, CDR2 YFSETQ. This CDR3 contains 14 residues. The CDR3, as DNA: TGCGCCAGCAGCACCACAGGGGGCGGGGAGACCCAGTACTTC. Residues: CASSTTGGGETQYF.

The CDR3 reads CASRRDGTDTQYF. The CDR3 nucleotides read TGTGCCAGCAGGCGGGATGGCACAGATACGCAGTATTTT. The chain couples TRBV2 to TRBJ2-3; D might be TRBD2 (6 bases). Germline V gives CDR1 SNHLY, CDR2 FYNNEI. Trimming shortened V by 6 bases and J by 1 base, and 8 bases separated the two germline ends. The CDR3 has 13 amino acids. Full variable domain (outside the CDR3, taken from reference TRBV2 and TRBJ2-3): EPEVTQTPSHQVTQMGQEVILRCVPISNHLYFYWYRQILGQKVEFLVSFYNNEISEKSEIFDDQFSVERPDGSNFTLKIRSTKLEDSAMYFCASRRDGTDTQYFGPGTRLTVL.

The chain links TRBV14 to TRBJ1-2; maybe TRBD1 (5 bases). Between the trimmed V and J ends, which lost 0 bases and 10 bases, there was a span of 6 bases. Germline V gene sequence: CDR1 SGHDN, CDR2 FVKESK. The CDR3 is 11 residues long. CDR3 in amino acids: CASSQEGPYTF. The CDR3 DNA reads as TGTGCCAGCAGCCAAGAGGGGCCCTACACCTTC.

This rearrangement joins TRBV11-2 to TRBJ1-5; no firm D call. CDR1 SGHAT and CDR2 FQNNGV come from the germline V gene. Trimming removed 2 bases from V and 6 bases from J, with 8 bases in between. This CDR3 has 13 residues. CDR3 sequence reads: CASSLTRAQPQHF. CDR3 coding DNA: TGTGCCAGCAGCTTAACAAGGGCTCAGCCCCAGCATTTT.